This T cell receptor (beta chain) was observed in a study of cytomegalovirus exposure and HLA in healthy donors. The PCR was carried out with 60 Vbeta primers and 13 Jbeta primers. Assay used: immunoSEQ multiplex PCR; TCRdb lists only in-frame clones, some missing. The repertoire includes around 280,000 clones, roughly 90% of them detected once, and 2% to 3% sits in the top ten. Germline values: CDR1 SGHNT, CDR2 YYREEE (reference sequence). V shed 4 bases and J 4 bases; nucleotides not matched to a gene: 4. The CDR3 length is 15 residues. The sample taken for sequencing was PBMCs. The sequence came from a woman between 18 and 29 years old in good health and CMV-seronegative. The chain is built from TRBV5-4 and TRBJ2-2, with TRBD1 matching over 10 bases. Here the CDR3 reads CASSRQGAGTGELFF. The CDR3 DNA reads as TGTGCCAGCAGCAGACAGGGGGCGGGCACCGGGGAGCTGTTTTTT.